The clone carrying this TCR beta chain was found a few times. Its specificity is not known. This CDR3 is 14 amino acids long. Trimming removed 7 bases from V and 4 bases from J, with 17 bases in between. Germline CDR1 and CDR2: LNHDA and SQIVND (reference sequence). The sample is drawn from a study of T cells in Graves' hyperthyroidism and ophthalmopathy. Any patient presenting with uncontrolled infection, other autoimmune disease, pregnancy or lactation was left out. Diagnoses rested on clinical symptoms, serum thyroxine and TRAb, thyroid ultrasound and orbital computed tomography. Study findings and constraints: Blood also contained most expanded thyroid clonotypes above 0.001. Researchers report that a 13 V-J model separated ophthalmopathy from stable hyperthyroidism.

RNA transcripts served as the template for amplifying TCR beta CDR3 regions. First-round RT-PCR with HTBI primers amplified the TCR CDR3 region. TCRdb reprocessed the multiplex PCR reads via MiXCR and lists one record per CDR3 protein. The table has about 690,000 distinct CDR3 sequences, 15% to 20% seen once. The J gene is TRBJ2-7, the V gene TRBV19, with D unclear. Input material: blood. The clonotype originates from a man in his forties or fifties with Graves' hyperthyroidism. The CDR3 coding sequence is TGTGCCAGTACGCGGACCGCCTTGGGGTACGAGCAGTACTTC. Translation gives CASTRTALGYEQYF.